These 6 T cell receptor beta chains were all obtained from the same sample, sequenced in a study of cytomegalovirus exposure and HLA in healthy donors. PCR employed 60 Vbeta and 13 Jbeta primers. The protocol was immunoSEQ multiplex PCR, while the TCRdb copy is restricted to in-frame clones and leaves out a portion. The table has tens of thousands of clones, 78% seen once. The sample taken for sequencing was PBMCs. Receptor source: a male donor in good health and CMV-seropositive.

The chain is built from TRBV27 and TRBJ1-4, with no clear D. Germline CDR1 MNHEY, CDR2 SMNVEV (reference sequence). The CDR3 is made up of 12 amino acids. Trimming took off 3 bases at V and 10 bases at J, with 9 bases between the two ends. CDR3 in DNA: TGTGCCAGCAGTTTGACTCGGGGAAAACTGTTTTTT. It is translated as CASSLTRGKLFF.

The DNA of the CDR3 is TGTGCCAGCAGCTTAGTTTTCGGGGGATACACTGAAGCTTTCTTT. Translating it yields CASSLVFGGYTEAFF. The chain links TRBV11-2 to TRBJ1-1; D possibly corresponds to TRBD1 (5 bases). The CDR3 totals 15 residues. Germline CDR1 reads SGHAT; CDR2 reads FQNNGV. Trimming cost V 1 base and J 3 bases, with 12 bases left between them.

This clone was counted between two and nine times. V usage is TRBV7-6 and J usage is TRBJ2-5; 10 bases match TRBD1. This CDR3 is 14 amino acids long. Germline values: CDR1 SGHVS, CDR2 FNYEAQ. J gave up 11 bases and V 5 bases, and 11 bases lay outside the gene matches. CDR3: CASSTWDRGWEQYF. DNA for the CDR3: TGTGCCAGCAGCACGTGGGACAGGGGCTGGGAGCAGTACTTC.

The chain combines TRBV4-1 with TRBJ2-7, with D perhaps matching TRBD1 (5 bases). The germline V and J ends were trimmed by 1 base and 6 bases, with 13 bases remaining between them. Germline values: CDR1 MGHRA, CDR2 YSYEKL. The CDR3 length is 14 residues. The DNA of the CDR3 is TGCGCCAGCAGCCAAGGGCAGGGCCATTCCGAGCAGTACTTC. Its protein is CASSQGQGHSEQYF.

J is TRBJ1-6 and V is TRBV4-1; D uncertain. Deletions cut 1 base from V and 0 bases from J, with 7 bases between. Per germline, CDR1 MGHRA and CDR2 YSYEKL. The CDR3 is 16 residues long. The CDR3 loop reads CASSQVASSYNSPLHF. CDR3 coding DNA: TGCGCCAGCAGCCAAGTGGCCAGCTCCTATAATTCACCCCTCCACTTT.

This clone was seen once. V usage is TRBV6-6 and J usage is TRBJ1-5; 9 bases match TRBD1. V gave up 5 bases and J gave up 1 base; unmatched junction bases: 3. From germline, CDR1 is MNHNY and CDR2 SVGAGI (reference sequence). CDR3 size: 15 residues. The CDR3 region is CASSRTGESNQPQHF. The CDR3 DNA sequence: TGTGCCAGCAGTCGGACAGGGGAAAGCAATCAGCCCCAGCATTTT.